This record looks at one T cell receptor (beta chain) sequence and its context. The antigen is undetermined. Trimming removed 2 bases at V and 10 bases at J, with 13 bases between. CDR1 MNHNS and CDR2 SASEGT come from the germline V gene. The CDR3 runs 13 residues. With 60 Vbeta and 13 Jbeta primers, the PCR was carried out. The data were produced by immunoSEQ multiplex PCR, yet TCRdb's version contains in-frame clones alone and is incomplete. The profile shows more than 150,000 clones, roughly 80% of them singletons. The sample comes from a study of cytomegalovirus exposure and HLA in healthy donors. The study, taken as a whole, reports: Specificity of a few CMV-associated chains for CMV antigens was verified in vitro. In a later analysis, across HLA loci, associated TCR counts were highest for DRB1, lowest for HLA-C.

The receptor was isolated from a woman between 25 and 40 years old in good health and CMV-seropositive. The chain employs TRBV6-1 and TRBJ2-3, with D uncertain. Specimen: PBMCs. In DNA form, the CDR3 reads TGTGCCAGCAGTGAACTGAGCGCCGTGGCGCAGTATTTT. This gives the protein CASSELSAVAQYF.